Following are 11 T cell receptor beta chains from one sample sequenced in a study of blood T cell repertoires in COVID-19. Produced via immunoSEQ multiplex PCR; TCRdb's table is partial and in-frame only. The sample lists about 170,000 clones; about 88% were seen once. The specimen was peripheral blood. The receptor source for this set is an elderly woman in a cohort sampled during active or convalescent COVID-19.

The rearrangement links TRBV11-3 to TRBJ1-1, with D hard to call. Trimming took 4 bases from V and 1 from J, leaving 19 bases between them. There are 17 residues in the CDR3. Germline V gene lookup returns CDR1 SGHNT and CDR2 YENEEA. CDR3 sequence reads: CASSWGGFGERNTEAFF. The CDR3 DNA reads TGTGCCAGCAGCTGGGGTGGTTTCGGGGAGAGGAACACTGAAGCTTTCTTT.

The rearrangement uses TRBV5-1 and TRBJ1-1; possibly TRBD1 for D (5 bases). This CDR3 contains 13 residues. Germline V CDR1 and CDR2: SGHRS, YFSETQ. V shed 5 bases and J shed 2 bases, with 10 bases lying between them. CDR3 region: CASRLTGNTEAFF. DNA of the CDR3: TGCGCCAGCAGGCTTACAGGCAACACTGAAGCTTTCTTT.

The gene calls are TRBV27 and TRBJ1-5; 8 bases fit TRBD1. Trimming cost V 5 bases and J 4 bases; bases outside gene matches: 10. CDR3 length: 16 amino acids. Germline CDR1 MNHEY, CDR2 SMNVEV (reference sequence). The CDR3 reads CASSPYGQGRNQPQHF. For the CDR3, the DNA is TGTGCCAGCAGTCCATACGGACAGGGTAGGAATCAGCCCCAGCATTTT.

This chain joins TRBV6-6 and TRBJ1-1, with D perhaps matching TRBD1 (6 bases). CDR3 length equals 13 residues. The ends were cut back, 11 bases at V and 0 bases at J, with 13 bases in the middle. In germline, CDR1 is MNHNY, CDR2 SVGAGI (reference sequence). The CDR3 is CAGLQGLNTEAFF. In DNA form, the CDR3 reads TGTGCCGGATTACAGGGATTGAACACTGAAGCTTTCTTT.

V gene TRBV28 combines with J gene TRBJ2-5; D is ambiguous. The V gene's germline CDR1 is MDHEN and CDR2 SYDVKM. The CDR3 totals 16 residues. The V end lost 6 bases, the J end lost 5 bases, and 22 bases lay between the germline ends. The CDR3 coding sequence is TGTGCCAGCAGCCTCTCCCGATCCACTGTCCGGGAGACCCAGTACTTC. Protein: CASSLSRSTVRETQYF.

J is TRBJ2-2 and V is TRBV3-1 (or the pseudogene TRBV3-2); 13 bases agree with TRBD2. After removal of 4 bases from V and 8 bases from J, the junction contained 1 base not matched to a gene. There are 14 residues in the CDR3. The germline CDR1 and CDR2 sequences are LGHDT and YNNKEL (reference sequence). The CDR3 protein is CASSPGLAGGELFF. CDR3 in DNA: TGTGCCAGCAGCCCGGGACTAGCGGGGGGGGAGCTGTTTTTT.

The chain recombines TRBV4-1 with TRBJ1-1, with 9 bases identical to TRBD1. The CDR3 runs 12 residues. V lost 1 base and J lost 10; bases outside the gene matches: 1. Germline values: CDR1 MGHRA, CDR2 YSYEKL. The CDR3 spells CASSQVTGGAFF. The CDR3 coding sequence is TGCGCCAGCAGCCAAGTGACAGGGGGAGCTTTCTTT.

The chain couples TRBV18 to TRBJ2-5; no reliable D call. The CDR3 is made up of 17 amino acids. V dropped 0 bases and J dropped 2 bases, with 16 bases sitting between them. CDR1 is KGHSH, CDR2 LQKENI, per germline. CDR3 DNA sequence: TGTGCCAGCTCACCACCGGCTTGGGCCGACCAACAAGAGACCCAGTACTTC. It translates to CASSPPAWADQQETQYF.

The chain is built from TRBV19 and TRBJ1-5; D is ambiguous. This CDR3 contains 14 residues. The germline V gene encodes CDR1 LNHDA and CDR2 SQIVND (reference sequence). V was shortened by 6 bases and J by 11 bases, with 20 bases between the two germline ends. This CDR3 is CASSESPYIVTQHF. The CDR3 DNA reads TGTGCCAGTAGCGAAAGTCCGTATATAGTAACCCAGCATTTT.

This rearrangement joins TRBV6-5 to TRBJ1-5; the D gene is possibly TRBD1 (5 bases). Trimming removed 5 bases from V and 7 bases from J, with 12 bases in between. This CDR3 contains 13 residues. Germline V gene lookup returns CDR1 MNHEY and CDR2 SVGAGI. As DNA, the CDR3 is TGTGCCAGCAGTACCATAGGGGCGCAGCCCCAGCATTTT. This translates into CASSTIGAQPQHF.

The gene calls are TRBV7-9 and TRBJ1-4; tentative D call: TRBD1 (5 bases). Trimming removed 2 bases at V and 6 bases at J, with 10 bases between. This CDR3 spans 14 amino acids. Per the germline V gene, CDR1 is SEHNR and CDR2 is FQNEAQ (reference sequence). The CDR3, as DNA: TGTGCCAGCAGCTTAAGGGGTGATGATGAAAAACTGTTTTTT. It yields the protein CASSLRGDDEKLFF.